This T cell receptor (beta chain) comes out of a study of OX40 agonist ivuxolimab in advanced cancers. The CDR3 runs to 15 residues. The J segment lost 4 bases and the V segment lost 5 bases, leaving 9 bases of the junction unmatched. From germline, CDR1 is SEHNR and CDR2 FQNEAQ (reference sequence). The method was immunoSEQ multiplex PCR; TCRdb's version includes in-frame clones alone and lacks a portion of them. This sample has some 59,000 clones; roughly 80% occur once, and the top ten carry under 4%. Autoimmune disease history or systemic immunosuppression excluded patients. Baseline, cycle 4 day 1, and cycle 7 day 1 were the blood sampling points.

This TCR came from an adult with an advanced solid tumor such as melanoma, head and neck, liver or kidney cancer. The source was CD4+ or CD8+ T cells sorted from blood, collected in a trial of the OX40 agonist ivuxolimab. The chain employs TRBV7-9 and TRBJ2-5; TRBD2 matches at 8 bases. This chain's CDR3 is CASSRPGSGGETQYF. The CDR3 bases are TGTGCCAGCAGCCGGCCCGGGAGCGGGGGAGAGACCCAGTACTTC.